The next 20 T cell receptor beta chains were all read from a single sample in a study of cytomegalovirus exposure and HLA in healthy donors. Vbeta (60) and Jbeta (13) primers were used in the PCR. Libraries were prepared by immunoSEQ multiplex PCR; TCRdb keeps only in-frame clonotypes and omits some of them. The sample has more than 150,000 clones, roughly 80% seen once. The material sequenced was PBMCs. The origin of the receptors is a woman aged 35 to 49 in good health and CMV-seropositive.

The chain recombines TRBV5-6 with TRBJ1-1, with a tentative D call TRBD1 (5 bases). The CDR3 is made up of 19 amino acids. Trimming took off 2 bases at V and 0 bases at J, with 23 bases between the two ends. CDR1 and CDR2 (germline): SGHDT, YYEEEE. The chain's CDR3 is CASSFRAFSGETMNTEAFF. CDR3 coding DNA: TGTGCCAGCAGCTTTCGGGCGTTTTCGGGGGAGACGATGAACACTGAAGCTTTCTTT.

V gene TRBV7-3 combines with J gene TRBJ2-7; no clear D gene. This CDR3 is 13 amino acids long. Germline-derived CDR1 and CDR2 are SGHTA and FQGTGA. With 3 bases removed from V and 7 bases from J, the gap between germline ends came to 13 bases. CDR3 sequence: CASSLAVASEQYF. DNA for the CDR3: TGTGCCAGCAGCTTGGCGGTTGCATCTGAGCAGTACTTC. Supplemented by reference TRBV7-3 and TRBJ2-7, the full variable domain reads GAGVSQTPSNKVTEKGKYVELRCDPISGHTALYWYRQSLGQGPEFLIYFQGTGAADDSGLPNDRFFAVRPEGSVSTLKIQRTERGDSAVYLCASSLAVASEQYFGPGTRLTVT.

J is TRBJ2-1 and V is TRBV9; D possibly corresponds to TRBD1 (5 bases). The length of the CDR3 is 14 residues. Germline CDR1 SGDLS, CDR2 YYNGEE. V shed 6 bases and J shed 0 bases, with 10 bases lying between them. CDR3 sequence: CASTRTSSYNEQFF. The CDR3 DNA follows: TGTGCCAGCACCCGGACAAGCTCCTACAATGAGCAGTTCTTC.

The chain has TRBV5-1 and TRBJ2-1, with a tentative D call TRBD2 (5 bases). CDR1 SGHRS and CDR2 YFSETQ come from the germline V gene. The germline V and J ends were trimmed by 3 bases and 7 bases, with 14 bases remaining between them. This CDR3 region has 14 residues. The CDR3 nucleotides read TGCGCCAGCAGCTCCGATACTAGGATAAATGAGCAGTTCTTC. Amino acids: CASSSDTRINEQFF.

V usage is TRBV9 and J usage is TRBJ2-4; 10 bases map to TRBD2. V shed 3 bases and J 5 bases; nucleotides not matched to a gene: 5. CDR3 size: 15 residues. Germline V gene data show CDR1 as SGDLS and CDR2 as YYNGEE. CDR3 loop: CASSEDGLAENIQYF. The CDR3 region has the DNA TGTGCCAGCAGCGAGGACGGACTAGCGGAAAACATTCAGTACTTC.

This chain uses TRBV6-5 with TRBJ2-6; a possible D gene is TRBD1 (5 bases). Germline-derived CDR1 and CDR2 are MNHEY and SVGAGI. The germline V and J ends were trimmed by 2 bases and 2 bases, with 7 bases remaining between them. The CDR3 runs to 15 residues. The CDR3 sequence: CASSYRGTGANVLTF. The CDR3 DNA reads TGTGCCAGCAGTTACAGGGGAACTGGGGCCAACGTCCTGACTTTC.

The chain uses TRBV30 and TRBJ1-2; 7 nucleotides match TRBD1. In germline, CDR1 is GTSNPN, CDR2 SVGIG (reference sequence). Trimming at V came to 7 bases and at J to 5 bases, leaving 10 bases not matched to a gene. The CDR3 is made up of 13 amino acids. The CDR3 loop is CASFWDSSYGYTF. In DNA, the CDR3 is TGTGCCTCCTTCTGGGACAGCTCATATGGCTACACCTTC.

The DNA for the CDR3 is TGTGCCAGTAGTATCCAAATGGGCAACAATCAGCCCCAGCATTTT. Translation: CASSIQMGNNQPQHF. The chain is built from TRBV19 and TRBJ1-5; no definite D call. CDR3 length: 15 residues. Trimming removed 3 bases at V and 3 bases at J, with 12 bases between. Germline V gene data show CDR1 as LNHDA and CDR2 as SQIVND (reference sequence).

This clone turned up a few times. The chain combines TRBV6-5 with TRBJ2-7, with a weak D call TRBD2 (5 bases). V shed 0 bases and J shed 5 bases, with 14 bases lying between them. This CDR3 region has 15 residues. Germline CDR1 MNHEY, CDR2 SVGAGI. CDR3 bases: TGTGCCAGCAGTTACTCGATCCACCACGGGAACGAGCAGTACTTC. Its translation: CASSYSIHHGNEQYF.

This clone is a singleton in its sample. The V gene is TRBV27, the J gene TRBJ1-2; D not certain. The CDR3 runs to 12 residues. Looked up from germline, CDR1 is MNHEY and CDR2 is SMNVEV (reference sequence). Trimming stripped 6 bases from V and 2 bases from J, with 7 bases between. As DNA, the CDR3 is TGTGCCAGCAGCTCTAAGAACTATGGCTACACCTTC. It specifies CASSSKNYGYTF.

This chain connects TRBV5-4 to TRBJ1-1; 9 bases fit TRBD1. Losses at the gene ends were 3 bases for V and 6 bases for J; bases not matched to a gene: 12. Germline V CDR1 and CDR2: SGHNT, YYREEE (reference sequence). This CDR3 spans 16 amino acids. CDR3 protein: CASSSADRGSGAEAFF. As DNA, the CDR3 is TGTGCCAGCAGCTCGGCGGACAGGGGCTCAGGGGCTGAAGCTTTCTTT.

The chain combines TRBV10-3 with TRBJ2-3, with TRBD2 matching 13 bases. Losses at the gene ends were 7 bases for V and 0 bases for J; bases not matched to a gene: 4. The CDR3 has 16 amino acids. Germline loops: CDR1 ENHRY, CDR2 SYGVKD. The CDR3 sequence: CAIKRLAGGSTDTQYF. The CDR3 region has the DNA TGTGCCATCAAGAGACTAGCGGGGGGTAGCACAGATACGCAGTATTTT.

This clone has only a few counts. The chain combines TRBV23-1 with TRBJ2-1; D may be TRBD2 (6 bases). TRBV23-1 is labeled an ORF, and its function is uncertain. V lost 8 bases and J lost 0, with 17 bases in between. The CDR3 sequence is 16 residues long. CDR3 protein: CASGLSGSFSYNEQFF. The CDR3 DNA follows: TGCGCCAGCGGGTTAAGCGGGTCATTCTCCTACAATGAGCAGTTCTTC.

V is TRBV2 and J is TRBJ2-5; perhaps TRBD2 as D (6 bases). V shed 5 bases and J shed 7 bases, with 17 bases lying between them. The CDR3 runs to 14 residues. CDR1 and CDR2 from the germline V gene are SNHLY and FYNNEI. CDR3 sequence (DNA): TGTGCCAGCAGTTTCGGCGAGCTCGGGGGGACCCAGTACTTC. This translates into CASSFGELGGTQYF.

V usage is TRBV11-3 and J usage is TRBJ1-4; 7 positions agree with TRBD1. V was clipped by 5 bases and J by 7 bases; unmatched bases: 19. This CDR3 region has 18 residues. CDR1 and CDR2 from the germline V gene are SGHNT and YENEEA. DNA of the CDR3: TGTGCCAGCAGCATTCGACAGGGCAGGACCTGTGGACTTGAAAAACTGTTTTTT. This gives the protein CASSIRQGRTCGLEKLFF.

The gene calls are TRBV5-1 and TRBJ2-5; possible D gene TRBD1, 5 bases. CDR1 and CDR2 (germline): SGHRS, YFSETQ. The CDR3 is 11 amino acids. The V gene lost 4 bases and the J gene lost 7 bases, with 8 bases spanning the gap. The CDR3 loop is CASSPDRTQYF. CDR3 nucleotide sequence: TGCGCCAGCAGCCCTGACAGGACCCAGTACTTC.

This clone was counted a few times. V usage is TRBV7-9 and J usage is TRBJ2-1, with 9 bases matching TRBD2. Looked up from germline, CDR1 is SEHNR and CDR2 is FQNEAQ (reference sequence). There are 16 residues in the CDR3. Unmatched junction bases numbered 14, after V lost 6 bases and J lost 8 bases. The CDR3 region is CASSNLAGRGRDEQFF. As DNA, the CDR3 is TGTGCCAGCAGTAATCTAGCGGGGAGAGGACGAGATGAGCAGTTCTTC.

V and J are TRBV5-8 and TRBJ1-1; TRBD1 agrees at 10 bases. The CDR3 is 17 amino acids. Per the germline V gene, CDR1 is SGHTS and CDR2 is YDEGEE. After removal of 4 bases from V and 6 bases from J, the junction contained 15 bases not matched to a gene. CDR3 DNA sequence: TGTGCCAGCAGCCCCGATTATTACGGGACAGGGGTTGCTGAAGCTTTCTTT. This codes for CASSPDYYGTGVAEAFF.

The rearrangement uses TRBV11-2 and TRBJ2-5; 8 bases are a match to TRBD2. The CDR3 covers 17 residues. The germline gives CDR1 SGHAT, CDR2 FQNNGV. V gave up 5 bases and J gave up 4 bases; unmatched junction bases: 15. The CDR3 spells CASSTGGTSAARETQYF. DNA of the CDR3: TGTGCCAGCAGCACGGGGGGGACGTCGGCGGCAAGAGAGACCCAGTACTTC.

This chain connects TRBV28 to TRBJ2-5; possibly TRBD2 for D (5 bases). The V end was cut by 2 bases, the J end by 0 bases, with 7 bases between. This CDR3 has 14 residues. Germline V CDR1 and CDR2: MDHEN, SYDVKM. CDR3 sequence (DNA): TGTGCCAGCAGTTTAGAGGGTTACCAAGAGACCCAGTACTTC. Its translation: CASSLEGYQETQYF.